The T cell receptor (beta chain) described here comes from a study of cytomegalovirus exposure and HLA in healthy donors. Study as a whole: As released early, the data held roughly 85 million unique TCRs from HLA-typed donors.

The junction had 3 bases not matched to a gene; V was cut back by 4 bases and J by 1 base. CDR3 length: 14 residues. Germline values: CDR1 MNHEY, CDR2 SVGAGI. The study's findings and limits: Reportedly, TCR beta sequences accurately predicted HLA-A and HLA-B alleles in most subjects.

The PCR contained 60 Vbeta and 13 Jbeta primers. Using immunoSEQ multiplex PCR, the repertoire was profiled, and TCRdb retains in-frame clones only, with some absent. The sample contains more than 95,000 clones, under 85% of which appear only once. There are a few counts of this clone. Its antigen remains unknown. This TCR was sampled from a man under 40 in good health and CMV-seronegative. Sequencing was performed on PBMCs. The chain employs TRBV6-5 and TRBJ1-1, with 7 bases fitting TRBD1. As DNA, the CDR3 is TGTGCCAGCAGTTCCGAGGGGGCGAACACTGAAGCTTTCTTT. It specifies CASSSEGANTEAFF.